This T cell receptor beta chain was retrieved from a study of cytomegalovirus exposure and HLA in healthy donors. A word on this clone: The target antigen is unknown.

Primers for the PCR totalled 60 Vbeta and 13 Jbeta. Authors' methods: Unique TCR beta chains totaled 80 million to 100 million in a later count, with 8.5 million to 12 million of them shared. Clones were sequenced by immunoSEQ multiplex PCR, and TCRdb holds only the in-frame ones, with some missing. V and J calls and clone size are given by that table; D and trimming were obtained from the DNA. This table has more than 95,000 clones, around 75% appearing once. Everyone who donated was a healthy bone marrow donor. The CDR3 sequence is 13 residues long. Trimming removed 3 bases from V and 1 base from J, with 9 bases in between. The germline gives CDR1 GTSNPN, CDR2 SVGIG (reference sequence). Study findings and constraints: Sequencing had likely introduced a cluster of highly shared sequence variants as an artifact. Most of the CMV-associated TCR beta chains (in a later analysis) appeared to be HLA-restricted.

The chain links TRBV30 to TRBJ1-1; D gene uncertain. Sequenced sample: PBMCs. The sequence was obtained from a woman between 18 and 29 years old in good health and CMV-seronegative. CDR3 loop: CAWSQAQNTEAFF. The CDR3 DNA follows: TGTGCCTGGAGCCAGGCGCAGAACACTGAAGCTTTCTTT. Full variable domain (missing parts from reference TRBV30 and TRBJ1-1): SQTIHQWPATLVQPVGSPLSLECTVEGTSNPNLYWYRQAAGRGLQLLFYSVGIGQISSEVPQNLSASRPQDRQFILSSKKLLLSDSGFYLCAWSQAQNTEAFFGQGTRLTVV.